This TCR beta chain was obtained from a study of blood T cell repertoires in COVID-19. With 2 bases removed from V and 3 bases from J, the gap between germline ends came to 14 bases. The CDR3 has 16 residues. CDR1 SGHNT and CDR2 YYREEE come from the germline V gene (reference sequence). This table comes from immunoSEQ multiplex PCR, and its TCRdb copy is limited to in-frame clones, with some not included. Found here are roughly 180,000 clones, approximately 89% of them singletons; the top ten hold 8.2%. The receptor comes from an older woman with acute or convalescent COVID-19. V usage is TRBV5-4 and J usage is TRBJ2-2; D gene uncertain. The source material was peripheral blood. This CDR3 is CASSLGNPADTGELFF. CDR3 sequence (DNA): TGTGCCAGCAGCTTAGGAAATCCCGCGGACACCGGGGAGCTGTTTTTT.